Here is one T cell receptor (beta chain) with its context. Antigen: not known. The data derive from a study of cytomegalovirus exposure and HLA in healthy donors. Study findings and constraints: HLA allele associations emerged for roughly 17,000 TCR beta sequences in a later analysis, at 0.05 false discovery rate. The classifier was said to identify cytomegalovirus status with high specificity and sensitivity. An apparent linkage of common viral pathogens to several of the most significant clusters emerged in a later analysis.

CDR1 is LNHDA and CDR2 is SQIVND in the germline V gene (reference sequence). Trimming cost V 5 bases and J 9 bases; bases outside gene matches: 12. The CDR3 runs 15 residues. PCR was performed using 60 Vbeta and 13 Jbeta primers. Sequencing was performed with immunoSEQ multiplex PCR; in TCRdb, only in-frame clones are kept and a portion is missing. The sample carries over 150,000 clones, approximately 84% recorded once. The J gene is TRBJ2-1, the V gene TRBV19; 8 bases are a match to TRBD1. The receptor comes from a man between 18 and 29 years old in good health and CMV-seronegative. Sequenced: PBMCs. The CDR3 DNA sequence: TGTGCCAGTAGTTCAGGGGCGGCAGGGGGCGGTGAGCAGTTCTTC. This encodes CASSSGAAGGGEQFF.